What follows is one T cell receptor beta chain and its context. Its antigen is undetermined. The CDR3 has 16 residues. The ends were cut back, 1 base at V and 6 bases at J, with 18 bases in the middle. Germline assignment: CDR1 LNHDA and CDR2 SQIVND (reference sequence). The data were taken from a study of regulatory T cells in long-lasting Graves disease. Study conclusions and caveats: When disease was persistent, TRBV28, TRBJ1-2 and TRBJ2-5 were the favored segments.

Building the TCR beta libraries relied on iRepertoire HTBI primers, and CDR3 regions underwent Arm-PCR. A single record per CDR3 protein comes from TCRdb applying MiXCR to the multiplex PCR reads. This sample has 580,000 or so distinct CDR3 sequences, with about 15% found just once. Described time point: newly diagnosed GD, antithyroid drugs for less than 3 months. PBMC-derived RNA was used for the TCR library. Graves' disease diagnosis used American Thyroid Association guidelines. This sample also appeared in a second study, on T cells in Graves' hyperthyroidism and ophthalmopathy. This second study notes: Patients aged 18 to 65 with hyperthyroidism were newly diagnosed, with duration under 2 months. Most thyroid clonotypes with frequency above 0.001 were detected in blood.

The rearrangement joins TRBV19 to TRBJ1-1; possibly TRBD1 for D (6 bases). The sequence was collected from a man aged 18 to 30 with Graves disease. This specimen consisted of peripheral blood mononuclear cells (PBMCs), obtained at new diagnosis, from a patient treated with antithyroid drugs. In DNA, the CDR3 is TGTGCCAGTAGTATAGTGACGGTCAGGGGTCTCCCTGAAGCTTTCTTT. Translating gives CASSIVTVRGLPEAFF.